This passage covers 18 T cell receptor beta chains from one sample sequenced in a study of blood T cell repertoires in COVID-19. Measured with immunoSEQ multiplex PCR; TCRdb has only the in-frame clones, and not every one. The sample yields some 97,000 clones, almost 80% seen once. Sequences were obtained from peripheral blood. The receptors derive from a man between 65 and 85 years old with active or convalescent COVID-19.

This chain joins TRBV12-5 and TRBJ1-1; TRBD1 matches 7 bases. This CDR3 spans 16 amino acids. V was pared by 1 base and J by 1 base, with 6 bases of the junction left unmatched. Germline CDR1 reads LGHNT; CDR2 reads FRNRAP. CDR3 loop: CASGLGGGAGNTEAFF. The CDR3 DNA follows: TGTGCTAGTGGTTTGGGAGGGGGCGCAGGGAACACTGAAGCTTTCTTT.

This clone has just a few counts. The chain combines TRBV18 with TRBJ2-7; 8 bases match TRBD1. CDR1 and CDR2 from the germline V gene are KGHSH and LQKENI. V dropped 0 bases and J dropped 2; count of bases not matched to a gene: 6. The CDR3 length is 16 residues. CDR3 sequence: CASSPPPGQEAYEQYF. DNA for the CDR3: TGTGCCAGCTCACCACCCCCGGGACAGGAGGCCTACGAGCAGTACTTC.

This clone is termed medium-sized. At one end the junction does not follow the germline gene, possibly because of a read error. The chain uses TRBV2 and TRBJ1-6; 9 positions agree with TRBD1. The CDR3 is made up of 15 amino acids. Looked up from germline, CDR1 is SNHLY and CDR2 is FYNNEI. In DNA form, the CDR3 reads TGTGCCAGCAGGGAAGGACAGGGGAATAATTCACCCCTCCACTTT. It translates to CASREGQGNNSPLHF. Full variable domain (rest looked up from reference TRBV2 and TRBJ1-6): EPEVTQTPSHQVTQMGQEVILRCVPISNHLYFYWYRQILGQKVEFLVSFYNNEISEKSEIFDDQFSVERPDGSNFTLKIRSTKLEDSAMYFCASREGQGNNSPLHFGNGTRLTVT.

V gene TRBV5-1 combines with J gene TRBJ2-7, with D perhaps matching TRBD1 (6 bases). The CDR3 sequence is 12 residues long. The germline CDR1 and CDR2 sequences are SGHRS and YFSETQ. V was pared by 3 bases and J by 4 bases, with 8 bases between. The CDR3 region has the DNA TGCGCCAGCAGCTCCGGGACATACGAGCAGTACTTC. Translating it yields CASSSGTYEQYF.

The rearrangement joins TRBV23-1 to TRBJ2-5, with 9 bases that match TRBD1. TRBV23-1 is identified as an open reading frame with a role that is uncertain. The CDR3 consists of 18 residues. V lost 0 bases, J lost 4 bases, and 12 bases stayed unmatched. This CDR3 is CASSQSGDRDREVETQYF. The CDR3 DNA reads TGCGCCAGCAGTCAATCAGGAGATAGGGACAGGGAAGTAGAGACCCAGTACTTC.

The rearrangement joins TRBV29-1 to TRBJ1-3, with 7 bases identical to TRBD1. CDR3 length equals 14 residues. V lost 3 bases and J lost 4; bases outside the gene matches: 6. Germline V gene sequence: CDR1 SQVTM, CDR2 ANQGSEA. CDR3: CSVEEGARGNTIYF. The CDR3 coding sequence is TGCAGCGTTGAGGAGGGGGCGCGAGGAAACACCATATATTTT. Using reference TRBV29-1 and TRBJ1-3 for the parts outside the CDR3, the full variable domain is SAVISQKPSRDICQRGTSLTIQCQVDSQVTMMFWYRQQPGQSLTLIATANQGSEATYESGFVIDKFPISRPNLTFSTLTVSNMSPEDSSIYLCSVEEGARGNTIYFGEGSWLTVV.

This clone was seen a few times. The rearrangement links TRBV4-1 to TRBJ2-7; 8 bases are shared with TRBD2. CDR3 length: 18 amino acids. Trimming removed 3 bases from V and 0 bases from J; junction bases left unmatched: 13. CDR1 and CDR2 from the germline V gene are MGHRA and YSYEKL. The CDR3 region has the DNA TGCGCCAGCAGCCAGGCTTCGGGACTAGAAATCGGCTCCTACGAGCAGTACTTC. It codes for CASSQASGLEIGSYEQYF.

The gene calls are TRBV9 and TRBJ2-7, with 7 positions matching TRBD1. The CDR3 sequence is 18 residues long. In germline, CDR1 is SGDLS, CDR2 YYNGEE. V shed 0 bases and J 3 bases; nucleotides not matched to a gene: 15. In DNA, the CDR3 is TGTGCCAGCAGCGTAGACCTGGGTCACCGGGACAGCTACTACGAGCAGTACTTC. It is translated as CASSVDLGHRDSYYEQYF. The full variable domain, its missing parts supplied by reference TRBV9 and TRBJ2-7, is DSGVTQTPKHLITATGQRVTLRCSPRSGDLSVYWYQQSLDQGLQFLIQYYNGEERAKGNILERFSAQQFPDLHSELNLSSLELGDSALYFCASSVDLGHRDSYYEQYFGPGTRLTVT.

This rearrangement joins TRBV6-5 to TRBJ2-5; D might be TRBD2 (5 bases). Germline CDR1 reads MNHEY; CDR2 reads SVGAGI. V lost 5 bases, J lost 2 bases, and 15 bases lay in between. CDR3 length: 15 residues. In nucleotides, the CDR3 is TGTGCCAGCAGTAGAGCCCAGACGGGACAAGAGACCCAGTACTTC. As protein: CASSRAQTGQETQYF.

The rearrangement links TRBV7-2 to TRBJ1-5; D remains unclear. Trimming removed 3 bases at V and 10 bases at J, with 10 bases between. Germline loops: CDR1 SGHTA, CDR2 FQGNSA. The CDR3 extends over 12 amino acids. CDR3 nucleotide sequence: TGTGCCAGCAGCTTCCCCCTCCTCCCCCAGCATTTT. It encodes CASSFPLLPQHF. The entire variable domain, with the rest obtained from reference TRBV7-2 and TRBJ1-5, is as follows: GAGVSQSPSNKVTEKGKDVELRCDPISGHTALYWYRQSLGQGLEFLIYFQGNSAPDKSGLPSDRFSAERTGGSVSTLTIQRTQQEDSAVYLCASSFPLLPQHFGDGTRLSIL.

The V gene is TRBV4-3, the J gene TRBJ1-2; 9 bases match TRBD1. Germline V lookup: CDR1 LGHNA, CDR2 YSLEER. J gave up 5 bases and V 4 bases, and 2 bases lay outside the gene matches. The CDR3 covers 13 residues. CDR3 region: CASSPGQGYGYTF. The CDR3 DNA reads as TGCGCCAGCAGCCCGGGACAGGGTTATGGCTACACCTTC.

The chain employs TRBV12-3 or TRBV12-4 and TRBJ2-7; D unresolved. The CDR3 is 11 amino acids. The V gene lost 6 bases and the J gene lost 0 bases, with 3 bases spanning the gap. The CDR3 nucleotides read TGTGCCAGCAGCTACTCCTACGAGCAGTACTTC. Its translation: CASSYSYEQYF.

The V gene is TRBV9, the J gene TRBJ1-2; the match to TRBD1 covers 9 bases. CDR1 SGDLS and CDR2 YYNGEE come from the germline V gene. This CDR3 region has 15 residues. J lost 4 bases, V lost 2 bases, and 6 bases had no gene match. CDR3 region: CASSVSKTGGYGYTF. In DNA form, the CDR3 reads TGTGCCAGCAGCGTGAGTAAGACAGGGGGCTATGGCTACACCTTC.

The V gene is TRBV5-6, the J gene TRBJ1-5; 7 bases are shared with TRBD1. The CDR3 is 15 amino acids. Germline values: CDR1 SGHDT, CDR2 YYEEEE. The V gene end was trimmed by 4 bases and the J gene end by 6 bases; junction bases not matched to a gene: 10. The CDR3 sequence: CASSTYAQGSQPQHF. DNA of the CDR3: TGTGCCAGCAGCACCTACGCACAGGGGAGTCAGCCCCAGCATTTT.

The CDR3 region has the DNA TGTGCCAGCAGCCTTAGCGGGAGAGCGAACACCGGGGAGCTGTTTTTT. Protein product: CASSLSGRANTGELFF. The chain uses TRBV5-4 and TRBJ2-2; 9 nucleotides match TRBD2. The CDR3 runs 16 residues. Germline V gene sequence: CDR1 SGHNT, CDR2 YYREEE (reference sequence). With 4 bases clipped from V and 0 bases from J, the junction kept 4 bases outside the gene matches.

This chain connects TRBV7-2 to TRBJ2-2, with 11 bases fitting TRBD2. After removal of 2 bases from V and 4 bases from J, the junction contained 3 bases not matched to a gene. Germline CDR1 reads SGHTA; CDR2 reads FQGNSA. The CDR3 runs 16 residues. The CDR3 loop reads CASSLTSGSGTGELFF. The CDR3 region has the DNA TGTGCCAGCAGCTTAACTAGCGGGAGCGGCACCGGGGAGCTGTTTTTT.

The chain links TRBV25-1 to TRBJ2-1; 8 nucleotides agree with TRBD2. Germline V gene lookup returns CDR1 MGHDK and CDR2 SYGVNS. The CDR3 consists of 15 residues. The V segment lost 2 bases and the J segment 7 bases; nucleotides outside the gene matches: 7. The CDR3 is CASSERGGLVNEQFF. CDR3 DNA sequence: TGTGCCAGCAGTGAACGGGGGGGTCTGGTTAATGAGCAGTTCTTC.

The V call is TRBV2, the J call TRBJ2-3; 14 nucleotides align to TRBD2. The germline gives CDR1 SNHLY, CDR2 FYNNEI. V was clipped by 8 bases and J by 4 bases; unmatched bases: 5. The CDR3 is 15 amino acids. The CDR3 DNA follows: TGTGCCAGCCCGGGACTAGCGGGAGTCTCAGATACGCAGTATTTT. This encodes CASPGLAGVSDTQYF.